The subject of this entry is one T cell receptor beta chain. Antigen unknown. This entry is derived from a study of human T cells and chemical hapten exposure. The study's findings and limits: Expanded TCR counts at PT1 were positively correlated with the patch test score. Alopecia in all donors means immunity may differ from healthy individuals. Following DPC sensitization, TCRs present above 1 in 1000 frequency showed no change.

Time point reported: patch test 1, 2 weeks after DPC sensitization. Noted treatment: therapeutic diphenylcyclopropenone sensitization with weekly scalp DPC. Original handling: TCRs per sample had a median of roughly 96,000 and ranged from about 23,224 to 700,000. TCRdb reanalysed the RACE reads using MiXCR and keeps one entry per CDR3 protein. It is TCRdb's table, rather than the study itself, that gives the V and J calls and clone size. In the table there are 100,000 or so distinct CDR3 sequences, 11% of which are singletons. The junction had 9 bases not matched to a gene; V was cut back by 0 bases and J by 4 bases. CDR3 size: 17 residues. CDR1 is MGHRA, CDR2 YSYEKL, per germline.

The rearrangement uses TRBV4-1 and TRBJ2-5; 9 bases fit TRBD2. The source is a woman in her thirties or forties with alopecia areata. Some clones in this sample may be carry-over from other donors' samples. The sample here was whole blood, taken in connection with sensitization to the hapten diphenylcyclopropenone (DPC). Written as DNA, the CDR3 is TGCGCCAGCAGCCAAGACGGGAGCGGGAGGTTCAGAGAGACCCAGTACTTC. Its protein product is CASSQDGSGRFRETQYF.